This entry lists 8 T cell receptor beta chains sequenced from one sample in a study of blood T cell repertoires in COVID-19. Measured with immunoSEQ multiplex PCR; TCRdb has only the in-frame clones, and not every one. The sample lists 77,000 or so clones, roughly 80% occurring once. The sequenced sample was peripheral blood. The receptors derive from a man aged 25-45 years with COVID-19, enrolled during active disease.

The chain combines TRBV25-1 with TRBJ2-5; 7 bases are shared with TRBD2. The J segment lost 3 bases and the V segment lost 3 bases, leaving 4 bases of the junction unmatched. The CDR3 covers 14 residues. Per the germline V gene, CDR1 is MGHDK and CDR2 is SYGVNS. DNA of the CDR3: TGTGCCAGCAGTGACCCTAGCGGTAAAGAGACCCAGTACTTC. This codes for CASSDPSGKETQYF.

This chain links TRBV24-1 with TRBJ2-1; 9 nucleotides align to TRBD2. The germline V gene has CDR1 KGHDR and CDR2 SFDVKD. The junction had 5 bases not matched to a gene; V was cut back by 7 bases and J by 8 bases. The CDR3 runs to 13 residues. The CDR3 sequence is CATRGLATDEQFF. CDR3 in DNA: TGTGCCACCAGGGGACTAGCAACCGATGAGCAGTTCTTC.

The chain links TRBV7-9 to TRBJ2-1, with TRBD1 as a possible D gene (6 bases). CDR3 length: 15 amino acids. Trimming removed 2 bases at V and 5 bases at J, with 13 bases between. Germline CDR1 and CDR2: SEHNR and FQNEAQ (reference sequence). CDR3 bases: TGTGCCAGCAGCTTATCGGGCAGGGGCGACAATGAGCAGTTCTTC. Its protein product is CASSLSGRGDNEQFF.

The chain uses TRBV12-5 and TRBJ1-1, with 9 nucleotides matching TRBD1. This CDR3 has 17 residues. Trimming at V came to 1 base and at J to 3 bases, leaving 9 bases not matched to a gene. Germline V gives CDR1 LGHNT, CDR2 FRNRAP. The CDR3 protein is CASGLGPGTGFDTEAFF. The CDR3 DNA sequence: TGTGCTAGTGGTTTGGGTCCCGGGACAGGGTTTGACACTGAAGCTTTCTTT. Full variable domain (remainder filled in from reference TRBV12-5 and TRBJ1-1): DARVTQTPRHKVTEMGQEVTMRCQPILGHNTVFWYRQTMMQGLELLAYFRNRAPLDDSGMPKDRFSAEMPDATLATLKIQPSEPRDSAVYFCASGLGPGTGFDTEAFFGQGTRLTVV.

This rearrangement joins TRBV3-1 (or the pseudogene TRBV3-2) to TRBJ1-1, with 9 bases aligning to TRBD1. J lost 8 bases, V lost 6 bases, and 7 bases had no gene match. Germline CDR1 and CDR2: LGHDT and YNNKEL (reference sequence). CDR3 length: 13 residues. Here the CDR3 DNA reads TGTGCCAGCAGACTTGGACAGGGGAAAGAAGCTTTCTTT. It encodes CASRLGQGKEAFF.

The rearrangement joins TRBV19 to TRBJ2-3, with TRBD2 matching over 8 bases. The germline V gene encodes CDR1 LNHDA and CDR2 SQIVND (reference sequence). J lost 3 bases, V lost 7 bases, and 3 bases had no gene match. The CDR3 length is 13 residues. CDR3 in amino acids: CASKRGLTDTQYF. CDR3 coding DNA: TGTGCCAGTAAGCGGGGGTTGACAGATACGCAGTATTTT.

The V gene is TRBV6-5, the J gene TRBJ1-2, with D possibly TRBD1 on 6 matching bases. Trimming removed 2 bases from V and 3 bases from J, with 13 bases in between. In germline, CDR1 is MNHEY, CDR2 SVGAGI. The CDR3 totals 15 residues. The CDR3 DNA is TGTGCCAGCAGTTACCGAGGCGGGGGCGACTATGGCTACACCTTC. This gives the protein CASSYRGGGDYGYTF.

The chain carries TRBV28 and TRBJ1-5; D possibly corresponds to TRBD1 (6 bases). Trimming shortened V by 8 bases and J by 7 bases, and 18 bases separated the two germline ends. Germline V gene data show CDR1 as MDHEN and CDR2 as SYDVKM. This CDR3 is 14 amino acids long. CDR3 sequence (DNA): TGTGCCAGCGACACTGTAGGGACATGGCAGCCCCAGCATTTT. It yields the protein CASDTVGTWQPQHF.